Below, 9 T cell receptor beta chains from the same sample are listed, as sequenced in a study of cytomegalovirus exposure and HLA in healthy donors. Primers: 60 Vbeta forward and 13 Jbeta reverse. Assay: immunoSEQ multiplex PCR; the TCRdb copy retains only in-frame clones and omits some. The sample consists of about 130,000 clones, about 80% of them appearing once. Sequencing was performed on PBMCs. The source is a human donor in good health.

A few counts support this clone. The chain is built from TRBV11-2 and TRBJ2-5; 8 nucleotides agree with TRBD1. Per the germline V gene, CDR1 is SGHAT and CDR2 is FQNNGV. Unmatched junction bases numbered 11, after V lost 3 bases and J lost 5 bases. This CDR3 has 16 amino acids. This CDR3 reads CASSFSDRGPGETQYF. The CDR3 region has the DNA TGTGCCAGCAGCTTTTCAGACAGGGGTCCGGGGGAGACCCAGTACTTC.

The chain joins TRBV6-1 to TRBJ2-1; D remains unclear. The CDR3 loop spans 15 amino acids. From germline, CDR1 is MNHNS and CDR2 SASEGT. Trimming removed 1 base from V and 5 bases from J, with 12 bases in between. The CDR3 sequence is CASSEVSYFDNEQFF. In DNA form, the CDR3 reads TGTGCCAGCAGTGAAGTCAGTTATTTCGACAATGAGCAGTTCTTC.

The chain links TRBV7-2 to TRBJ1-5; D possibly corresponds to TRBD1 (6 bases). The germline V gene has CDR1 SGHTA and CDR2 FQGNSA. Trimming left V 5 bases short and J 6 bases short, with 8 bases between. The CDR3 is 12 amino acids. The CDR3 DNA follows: TGTGCCAGCAGCGTACAGGGTCAGCCCCAGCATTTT. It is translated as CASSVQGQPQHF.

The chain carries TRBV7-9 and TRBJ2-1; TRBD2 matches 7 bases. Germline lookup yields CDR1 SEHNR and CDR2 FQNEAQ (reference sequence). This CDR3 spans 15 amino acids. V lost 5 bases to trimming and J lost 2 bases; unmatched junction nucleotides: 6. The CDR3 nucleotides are TGTGCCAGCAGCGCGCGGGGGTCTACCTACAATGAGCAGTTCTTC. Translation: CASSARGSTYNEQFF.

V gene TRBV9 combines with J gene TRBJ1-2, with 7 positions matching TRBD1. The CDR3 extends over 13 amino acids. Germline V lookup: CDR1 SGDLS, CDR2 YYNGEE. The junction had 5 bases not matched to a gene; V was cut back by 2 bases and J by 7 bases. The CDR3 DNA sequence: TGTGCCAGCAGCGTCAGCCACAGGGGTGGCTACACCTTC. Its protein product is CASSVSHRGGYTF. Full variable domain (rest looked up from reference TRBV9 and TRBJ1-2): DSGVTQTPKHLITATGQRVTLRCSPRSGDLSVYWYQQSLDQGLQFLIQYYNGEERAKGNILERFSAQQFPDLHSELNLSSLELGDSALYFCASSVSHRGGYTFGSGTRLTVV.

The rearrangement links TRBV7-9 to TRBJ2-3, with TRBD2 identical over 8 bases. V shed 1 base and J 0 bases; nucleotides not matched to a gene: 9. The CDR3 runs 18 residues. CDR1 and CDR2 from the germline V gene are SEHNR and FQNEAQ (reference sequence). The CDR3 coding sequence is TGTGCCAGCAGCTTAGGGGGTAGCGGGGACCCTAGCACAGATACGCAGTATTTT. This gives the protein CASSLGGSGDPSTDTQYF.

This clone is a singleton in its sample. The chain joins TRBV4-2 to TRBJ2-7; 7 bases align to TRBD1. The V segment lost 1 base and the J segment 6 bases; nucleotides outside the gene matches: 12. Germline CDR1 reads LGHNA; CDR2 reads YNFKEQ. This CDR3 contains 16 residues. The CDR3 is CASSQVTGRAPREQYF. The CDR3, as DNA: TGTGCCAGCAGCCAAGTGACAGGGAGAGCCCCCCGCGAGCAGTACTTC.

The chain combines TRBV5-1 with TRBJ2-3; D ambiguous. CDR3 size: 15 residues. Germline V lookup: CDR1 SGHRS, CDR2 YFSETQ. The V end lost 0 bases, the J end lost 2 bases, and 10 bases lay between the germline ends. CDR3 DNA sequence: TGCGCCAGCAGCTTGGCCTTTGGCCTCACAGATACGCAGTATTTT. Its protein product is CASSLAFGLTDTQYF. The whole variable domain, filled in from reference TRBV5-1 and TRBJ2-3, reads KAGVTQTPRYLIKTRGQQVTLSCSPISGHRSVSWYQQTPGQGLQFLFEYFSETQRNKGNFPGRFSGRQFSNSRSEMNVSTLELGDSALYLCASSLAFGLTDTQYFGPGTRLTVL.

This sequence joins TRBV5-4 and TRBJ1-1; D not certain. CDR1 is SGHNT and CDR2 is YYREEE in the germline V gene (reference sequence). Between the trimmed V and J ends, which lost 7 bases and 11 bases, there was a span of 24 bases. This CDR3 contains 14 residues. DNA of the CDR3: TGTGCCAGCCAACTTACAGAGCTGACAAGATGGGCTTTCTTT. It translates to CASQLTELTRWAFF.